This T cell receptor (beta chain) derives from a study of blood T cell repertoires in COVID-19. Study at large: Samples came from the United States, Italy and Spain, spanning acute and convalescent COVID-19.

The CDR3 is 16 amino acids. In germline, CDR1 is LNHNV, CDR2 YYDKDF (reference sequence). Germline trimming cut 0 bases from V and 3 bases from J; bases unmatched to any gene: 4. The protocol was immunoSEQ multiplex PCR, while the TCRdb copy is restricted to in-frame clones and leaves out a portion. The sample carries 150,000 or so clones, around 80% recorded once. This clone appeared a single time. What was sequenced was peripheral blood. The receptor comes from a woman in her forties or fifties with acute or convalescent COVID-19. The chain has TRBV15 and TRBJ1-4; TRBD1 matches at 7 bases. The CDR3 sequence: CATSRDRTGPNEKLFF. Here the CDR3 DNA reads TGTGCCACCAGCAGAGACAGGACAGGTCCTAATGAAAAACTGTTTTTT. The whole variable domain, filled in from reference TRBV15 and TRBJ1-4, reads DAMVIQNPRYQVTQFGKPVTLSCSQTLNHNVMYWYQQKSSQAPKLLFHYYDKDFNNEADTPDNFQSRRPNTSFCFLDIRSPGLGDTAMYLCATSRDRTGPNEKLFFGSGTQLSVL.